The T cell receptor beta chain under discussion was sequenced for a study of regulatory T cells in long-lasting Graves disease. Whole-study results and caveats: Fewer public clonotypes were shared by new patients (about 940) than by persistent patients (2,741). Favored usage of TRBV28, TRBJ1-2 and TRBJ2-5 was recorded in persistent disease.

In this sample, this clonotype turned up many times. Its antigen is not identified. Specified time point: newly diagnosed GD, antithyroid drugs for less than 3 months. TCR sequences were obtained from RNA taken from PBMCs. Graves' disease diagnosis followed American Thyroid Association guidelines. CDR1 and CDR2 from the germline V gene are MNHNS and SASEGT. The CDR3 covers 13 residues. V was pared by 7 bases and J by 9 bases, with 18 bases between. Library construction for TCR beta used iRepertoire HTBI primers and Arm-PCR of CDR3 regions. MiXCR was run by TCRdb on the multiplex PCR reads, yielding one entry per CDR3 protein. The top ten hold about a fifth of the sample, which has over 300,000 distinct CDR3 sequences, about 14% seen once.

Sequencing was performed on peripheral blood mononuclear cells (PBMCs), taken at new diagnosis, from a patient treated with antithyroid drugs. The chain joins TRBV6-1 to TRBJ1-2; no firm D call. The TCR was taken from a female donor with Graves disease. The CDR3 DNA is TGTGCCAGCACTCCGACGGTAGGGTTGAGCTACACCTTC. It encodes CASTPTVGLSYTF.